These 2 T cell receptor beta chains were sequenced from one sample in a study of T cell changes during pregnancy in multiple sclerosis. Using immunoSEQ multiplex PCR, the repertoire was profiled, and TCRdb retains in-frame clones only, with some absent. The repertoire holds about 40,000 clones, with roughly 94% as singletons. The sequencing used peripheral blood, collected in the third trimester of pregnancy. The receptors derive from a female donor with multiple sclerosis, enrolled in a pregnancy study.

CDR3 loop: CASSHPRDRGLTTTEAFF. The CDR3 DNA reads TGCGCCAGCAGCCACCCCCGGGACAGGGGCCTTACCACCACTGAAGCTTTCTTT. This chain links TRBV5-1 with TRBJ1-1; TRBD1 agrees at 10 bases. The germline gives CDR1 SGHRS, CDR2 YFSETQ. This CDR3 comprises 18 residues. With 4 bases clipped from V and 4 bases from J, the junction kept 16 bases outside the gene matches. The variable domain in full, with the rest retrieved from reference TRBV5-1 and TRBJ1-1, is KAGVTQTPRYLIKTRGQQVTLSCSPISGHRSVSWYQQTPGQGLQFLFEYFSETQRNKGNFPGRFSGRQFSNSRSEMNVSTLELGDSALYLCASSHPRDRGLTTTEAFFGQGTRLTVV.

The CDR3 nucleotides read TGCGCCAGCAGCCCCCCTTACGGACTAGCGGGGGGCTCGTACCAAGAGACCCAGTACTTC. It yields the protein CASSPPYGLAGGSYQETQYF. The chain is built from TRBV4-1 and TRBJ2-5; 14 bases agree with TRBD2. The CDR3 covers 20 residues. Germline trimming cut 4 bases from V and 0 bases from J; bases unmatched to any gene: 13. Looked up from germline, CDR1 is MGHRA and CDR2 is YSYEKL.